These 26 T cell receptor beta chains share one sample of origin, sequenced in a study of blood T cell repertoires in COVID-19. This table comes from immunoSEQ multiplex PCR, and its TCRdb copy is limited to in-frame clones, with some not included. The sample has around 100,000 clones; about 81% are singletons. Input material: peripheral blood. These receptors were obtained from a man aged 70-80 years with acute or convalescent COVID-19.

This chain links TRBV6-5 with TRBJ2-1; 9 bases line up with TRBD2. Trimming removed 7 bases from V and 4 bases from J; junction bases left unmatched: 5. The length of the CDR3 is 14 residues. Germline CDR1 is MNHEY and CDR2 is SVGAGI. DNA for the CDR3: TGTGCCAGCAACCCGCTAGCGGGATACAATGAGCAGTTCTTC. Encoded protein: CASNPLAGYNEQFF.

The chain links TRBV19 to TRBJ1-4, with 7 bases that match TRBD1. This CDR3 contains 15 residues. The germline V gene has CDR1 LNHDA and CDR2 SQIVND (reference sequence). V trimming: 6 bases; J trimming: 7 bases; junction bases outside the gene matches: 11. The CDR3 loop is CASSTGQELGEKLFF. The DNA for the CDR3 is TGTGCCAGTAGCACAGGACAGGAATTGGGTGAAAAACTGTTTTTT.

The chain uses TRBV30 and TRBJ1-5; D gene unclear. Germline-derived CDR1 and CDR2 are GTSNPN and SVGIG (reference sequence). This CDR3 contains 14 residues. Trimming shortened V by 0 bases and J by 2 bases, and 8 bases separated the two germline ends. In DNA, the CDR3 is TGTGCCTGGAGTGTAACTTCGGGCAATCAGCCCCAGCATTTT. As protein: CAWSVTSGNQPQHF.

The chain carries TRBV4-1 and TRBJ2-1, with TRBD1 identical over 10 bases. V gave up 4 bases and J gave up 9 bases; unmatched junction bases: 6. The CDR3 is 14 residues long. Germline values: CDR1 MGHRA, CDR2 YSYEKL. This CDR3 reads CASSLGTGDGEQFF. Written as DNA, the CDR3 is TGCGCCAGCAGCCTGGGGACAGGGGATGGTGAGCAGTTCTTC.

The CDR3 nucleotides read TGCGCCAGGGGAATTCGGACAGGGAAAACTGAAGCTTTCTTT. This sequence encodes CARGIRTGKTEAFF. The rearrangement uses TRBV5-1 and TRBJ1-1; 8 positions agree with TRBD1. The CDR3 covers 14 residues. Germline lookup yields CDR1 SGHRS and CDR2 YFSETQ. The ends lost 8 bases at V and 5 bases at J; junction bases unmatched: 11.

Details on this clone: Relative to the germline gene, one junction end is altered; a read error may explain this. In DNA form, the CDR3 reads TGTGTCAGCAGCCCCAGCGGGAGGGCGGGGGAGCAGTACTTC. Protein: CVSSPSGRAGEQYF. V gene TRBV7-2 combines with J gene TRBJ2-7; 10 positions match TRBD2. Germline CDR1 is SGHTA and CDR2 is FQGNSA. This CDR3 is 14 amino acids long.

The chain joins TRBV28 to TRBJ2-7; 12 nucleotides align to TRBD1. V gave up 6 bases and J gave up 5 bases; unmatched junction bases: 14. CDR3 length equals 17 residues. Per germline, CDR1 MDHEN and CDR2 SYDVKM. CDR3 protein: CASRGQGAGGVRDEQYF. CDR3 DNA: TGTGCCAGCAGGGGACAGGGGGCGGGGGGAGTAAGGGACGAGCAGTACTTC.

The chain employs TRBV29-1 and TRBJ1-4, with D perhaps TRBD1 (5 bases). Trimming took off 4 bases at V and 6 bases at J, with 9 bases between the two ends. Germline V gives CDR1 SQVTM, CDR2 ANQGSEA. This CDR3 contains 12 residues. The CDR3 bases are TGCAGCGTTGGGCAGGGTTATGAAAAACTGTTTTTT. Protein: CSVGQGYEKLFF.

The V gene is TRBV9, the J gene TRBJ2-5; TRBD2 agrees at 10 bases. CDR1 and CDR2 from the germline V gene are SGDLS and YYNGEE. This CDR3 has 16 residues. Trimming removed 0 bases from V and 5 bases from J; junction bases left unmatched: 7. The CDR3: CASSVGMVAGGETQYF. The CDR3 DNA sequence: TGTGCCAGCAGCGTAGGAATGGTAGCGGGAGGCGAGACCCAGTACTTC.

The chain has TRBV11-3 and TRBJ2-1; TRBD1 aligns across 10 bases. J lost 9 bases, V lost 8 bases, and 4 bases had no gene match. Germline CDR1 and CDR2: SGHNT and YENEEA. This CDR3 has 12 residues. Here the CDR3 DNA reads TGTGCCAGCTCGGGACAGGGGAGTGAGCAGTTCTTC. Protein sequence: CASSGQGSEQFF.

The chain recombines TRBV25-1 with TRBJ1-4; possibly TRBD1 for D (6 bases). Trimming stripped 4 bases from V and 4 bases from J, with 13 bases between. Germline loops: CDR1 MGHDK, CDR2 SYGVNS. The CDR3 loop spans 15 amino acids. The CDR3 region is CASSVPDRFNEKLFF. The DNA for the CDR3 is TGTGCCAGCAGTGTCCCCGACAGGTTTAATGAAAAACTGTTTTTT.

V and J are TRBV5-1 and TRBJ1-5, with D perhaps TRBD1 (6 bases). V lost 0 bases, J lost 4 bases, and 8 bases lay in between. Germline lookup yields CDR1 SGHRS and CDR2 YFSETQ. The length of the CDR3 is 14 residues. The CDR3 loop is CASSLGGQNQPQHF. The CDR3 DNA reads TGCGCCAGCAGCTTGGGAGGACAGAATCAGCCCCAGCATTTT.

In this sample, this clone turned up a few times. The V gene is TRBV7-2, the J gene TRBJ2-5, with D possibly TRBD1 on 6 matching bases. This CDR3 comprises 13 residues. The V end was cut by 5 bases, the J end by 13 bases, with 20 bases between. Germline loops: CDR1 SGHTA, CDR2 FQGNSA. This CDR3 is CASSLDTGQPSYF. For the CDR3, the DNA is TGTGCCAGCAGCCTAGATACGGGACAACCCTCGTACTTC.

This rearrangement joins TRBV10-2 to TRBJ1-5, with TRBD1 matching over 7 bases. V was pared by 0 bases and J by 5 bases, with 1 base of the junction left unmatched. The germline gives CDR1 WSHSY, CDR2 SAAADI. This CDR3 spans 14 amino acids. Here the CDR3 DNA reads TGCGCCAGCAGTGAGTCGACAGGGTATCAGCCCCAGCATTTT. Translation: CASSESTGYQPQHF.

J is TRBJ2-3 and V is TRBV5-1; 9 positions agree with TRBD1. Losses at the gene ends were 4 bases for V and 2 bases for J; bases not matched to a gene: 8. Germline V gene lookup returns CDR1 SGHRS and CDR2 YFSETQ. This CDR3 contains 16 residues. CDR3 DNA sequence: TGCGCCAGCAGCCCCTACAGGGGGCGCGACACAGATACGCAGTATTTT. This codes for CASSPYRGRDTDTQYF.

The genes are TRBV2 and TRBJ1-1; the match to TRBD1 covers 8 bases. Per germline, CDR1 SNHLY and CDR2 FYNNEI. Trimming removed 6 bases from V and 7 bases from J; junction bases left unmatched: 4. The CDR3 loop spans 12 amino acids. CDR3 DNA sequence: TGTGCCAGCAGCCGACAGGGGAATGAAGCTTTCTTT. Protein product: CASSRQGNEAFF.

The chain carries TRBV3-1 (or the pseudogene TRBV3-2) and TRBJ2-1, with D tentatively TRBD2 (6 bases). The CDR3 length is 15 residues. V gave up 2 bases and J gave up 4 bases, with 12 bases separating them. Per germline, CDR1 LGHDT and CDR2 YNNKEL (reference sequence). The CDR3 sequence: CASSQWDSKYNEQFF. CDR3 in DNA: TGTGCCAGCAGCCAATGGGACTCGAAGTACAATGAGCAGTTCTTC.

The DNA for the CDR3 is TGTGCCAGCAGCTTAGTCTGGGTATTTTTAGCGGGAGGGCCTAGTGAGCAGTTCTTC. This codes for CASSLVWVFLAGGPSEQFF. The rearrangement joins TRBV11-2 to TRBJ2-1; 11 bases line up with TRBD2. There are 19 residues in the CDR3. Germline V gene lookup returns CDR1 SGHAT and CDR2 FQNNGV. Trimming cost V 1 base and J 9 bases; bases outside gene matches: 17.

The CDR3, as DNA: TGTGCCAGCAGTCCCCAGGGGGCCCTCCTGAATTCACCCCTCCACTTT. Translating it yields CASSPQGALLNSPLHF. This chain links TRBV28 with TRBJ1-6, with TRBD1 identical over 8 bases. Germline CDR1 is MDHEN and CDR2 is SYDVKM. This CDR3 has 16 residues. Germline trimming cut 5 bases from V and 7 bases from J; bases unmatched to any gene: 10.

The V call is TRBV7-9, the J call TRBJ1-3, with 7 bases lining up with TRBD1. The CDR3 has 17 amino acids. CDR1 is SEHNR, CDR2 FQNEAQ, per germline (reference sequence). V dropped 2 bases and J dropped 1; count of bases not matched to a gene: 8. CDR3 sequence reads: CASSLSRGDSSGNTIYF. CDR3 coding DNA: TGTGCCAGCAGCTTATCAAGGGGGGACAGTTCTGGAAACACCATATATTTT. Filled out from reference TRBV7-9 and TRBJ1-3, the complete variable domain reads DTGVSQNPRHKITKRGQNVTFRCDPISEHNRLYWYRQTLGQGPEFLTYFQNEAQLEKSRLLSDRFSAERPKGSFSTLEIQRTEQGDSAMYLCASSLSRGDSSGNTIYFGEGSWLTVV.

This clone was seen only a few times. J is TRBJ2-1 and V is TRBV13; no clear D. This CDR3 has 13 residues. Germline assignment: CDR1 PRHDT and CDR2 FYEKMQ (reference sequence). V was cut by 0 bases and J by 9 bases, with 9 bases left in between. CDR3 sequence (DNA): TGTGCCAGCAGCTTAGGGCTGTCGGGTGAGCAGTTCTTC. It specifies CASSLGLSGEQFF.

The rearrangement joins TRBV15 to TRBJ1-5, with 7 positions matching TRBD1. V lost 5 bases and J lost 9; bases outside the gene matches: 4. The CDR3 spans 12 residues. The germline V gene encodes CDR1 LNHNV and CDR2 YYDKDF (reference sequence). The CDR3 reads CATSGGGTPQHF. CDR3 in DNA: TGTGCCACCAGCGGAGGGGGCACGCCCCAGCATTTT.

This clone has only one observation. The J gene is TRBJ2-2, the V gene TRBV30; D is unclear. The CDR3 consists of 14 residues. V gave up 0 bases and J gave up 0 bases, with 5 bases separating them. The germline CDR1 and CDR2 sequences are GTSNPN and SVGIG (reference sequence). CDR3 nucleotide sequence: TGTGCCTGGAGTGTAAATACGAACACCGGGGAGCTGTTTTTT. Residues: CAWSVNTNTGELFF.

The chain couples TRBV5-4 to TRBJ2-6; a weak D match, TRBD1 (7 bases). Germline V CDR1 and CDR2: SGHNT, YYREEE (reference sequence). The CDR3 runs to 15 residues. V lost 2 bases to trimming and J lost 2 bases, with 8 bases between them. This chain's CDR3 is CASSFRGAGANVLTF. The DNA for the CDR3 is TGTGCCAGCAGCTTCAGGGGGGCTGGGGCCAACGTCCTGACTTTC.

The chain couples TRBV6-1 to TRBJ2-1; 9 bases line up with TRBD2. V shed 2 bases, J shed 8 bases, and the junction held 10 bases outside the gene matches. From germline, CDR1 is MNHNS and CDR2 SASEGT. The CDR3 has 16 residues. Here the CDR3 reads CASSELRRGGLDEQFF. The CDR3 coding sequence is TGTGCCAGCAGTGAACTCAGGCGGGGGGGTCTTGATGAGCAGTTCTTC.

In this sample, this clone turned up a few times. CDR3 protein: CASRLDNPQHF. Written as DNA, the CDR3 is TGTGCCAGCAGATTAGACAACCCCCAGCATTTT. The rearrangement links TRBV2 to TRBJ1-5, with no clear D. V gave up 6 bases and J gave up 10 bases, with 10 bases separating them. Germline-derived CDR1 and CDR2 are SNHLY and FYNNEI. There are 11 residues in the CDR3.